Listed here are 3 T cell receptor beta chains from one sample, sequenced in a study of lymphopenia after photon versus proton radiotherapy. The repertoire was sequenced with immunoSEQ multiplex PCR; TCRdb's copy has only in-frame clones and lacks some. The table has over 20,000 clones, approximately 90% seen once; the top ten hold approximately 12%. Sequenced material: peripheral blood, taken from a patient treated with proton-based radiotherapy. The receptors were gathered from a man older than 75 with esophageal cancer.

This clone appeared a single time. The rearrangement uses TRBV2 and TRBJ2-7; 8 bases are shared with TRBD1. The CDR3 sequence is 15 residues long. Losses at the gene ends were 6 bases for V and 3 bases for J; bases not matched to a gene: 10. CDR1 is SNHLY, CDR2 FYNNEI, per germline. CDR3 nucleotide sequence: TGTGCCAGCAGGGTTACAGGGGGTGGATACTACGAGCAGTACTTC. Amino acids: CASRVTGGGYYEQYF.

V and J are TRBV30 and TRBJ2-2, with D unclear. CDR1 is GTSNPN, CDR2 SVGIG, per germline (reference sequence). The CDR3 loop spans 14 amino acids. Trimming left V 2 bases short and J 2 bases short, with 9 bases between. CDR3: CAWSRMANTGELFF. The CDR3, as DNA: TGTGCCTGGAGTCGAATGGCAAACACCGGGGAGCTGTTTTTT.

CDR3 region: CASSLATSGGSADTQYF. For the CDR3, the DNA is TGTGCCAGCAGCTTAGCCACTAGCGGGGGAAGTGCAGATACGCAGTATTTT. The chain employs TRBV7-9 and TRBJ2-3, with TRBD2 identical over 11 bases. The CDR3 spans 17 residues. Germline V gene lookup returns CDR1 SEHNR and CDR2 FQNEAQ (reference sequence). The ends lost 0 bases at V and 4 bases at J; junction bases unmatched: 6.